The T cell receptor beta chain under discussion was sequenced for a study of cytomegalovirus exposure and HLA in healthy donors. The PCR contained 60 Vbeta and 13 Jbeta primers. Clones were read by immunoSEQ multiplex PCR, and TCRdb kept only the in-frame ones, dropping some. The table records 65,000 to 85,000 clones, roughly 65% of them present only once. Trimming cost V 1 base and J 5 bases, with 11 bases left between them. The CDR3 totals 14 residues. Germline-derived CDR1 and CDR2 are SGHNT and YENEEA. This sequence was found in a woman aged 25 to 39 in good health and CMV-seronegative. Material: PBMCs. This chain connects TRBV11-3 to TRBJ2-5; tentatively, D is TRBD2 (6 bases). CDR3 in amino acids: CASSLGGDGETQYF. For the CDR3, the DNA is TGTGCCAGCAGCTTAGGGGGGGACGGGGAGACCCAGTACTTC.